The clone carrying this TCR beta chain appeared many times. This entry comes from a study of Graves' ophthalmopathy and Graves' hyperthyroidism. Overall study: A follow-up of 18 months without ophthalmopathy meant that hyperthyroidism was stable.

Germline values: CDR1 ENHRY, CDR2 SYGVKD. Trimming took 10 bases from V and 1 from J, leaving 10 bases between them. The CDR3 is 12 residues long. Among the hyperthyroidism patients, all were newly diagnosed, aged 18 to 65, with under 2 months' duration. Serum thyroxine and TRAb, along with clinical symptoms, thyroid ultrasound and orbital computed tomography, were what diagnosis relied on. Amplification of the TCR beta CDR3 regions used RNA transcripts (as template). HTBI-primed RT-PCR formed the first round, and a multiplex PCR formed the second. TCRdb re-derived calls from the multiplex PCR reads in MiXCR, one entry per CDR3 protein. Of about 500,000 distinct CDR3 sequences listed, just under 40% are singletons.

The chain couples TRBV10-3 to TRBJ1-1, with a weak D call TRBD1 (6 bases). The source of this sequence is an adult man with Graves' hyperthyroidism. The source material was peripheral blood or thyroid tissue (not recorded which). The CDR3, as DNA: TGTGCCAGTAGGGGGTCGAACACTGAAGCTTTCTTT. It codes for CASRGSNTEAFF.